The source of this TCR beta chain is a study of blood T cell repertoires in COVID-19. This table comes from immunoSEQ multiplex PCR, and its TCRdb copy is limited to in-frame clones, with some not included. The sample contains 200,000 to 250,000 clones, 65% to 90% of which appear only once. Germline values: CDR1 LGHNA, CDR2 YSLEER. The CDR3 is 15 amino acids. V gave up 1 base and J gave up 2 bases; unmatched junction bases: 3. The sequenced sample consisted of peripheral blood. The source is a woman in her 70s with COVID-19, enrolled during active disease. The V and J genes are TRBV4-3 and TRBJ2-5; the match to TRBD2 covers 8 bases. The CDR3 DNA follows: TGCGCCAGCAGCCAAGCGCCTAGCGGGCAAGAGACCCAGTACTTC. It yields the protein CASSQAPSGQETQYF.